This note documents a single T cell receptor beta chain sequence. V lost 5 bases and J lost 5; bases outside the gene matches: 9. The CDR3 totals 15 residues. Germline V CDR1 and CDR2: MNHNY, SVGAGI (reference sequence). The data derive from a study of blood T cells in healthy people across ages. It was with a sample-barcoded 5' primer and a J-beta primer mix that a second PCR of roughly 7 to 12 cycles was run. Individual samples furnished no less than 3 million CDR3-containing paired-end reads apiece. TCRdb itself ran the 5' RACE reads through MiXCR, one entry per CDR3 protein. The sample includes about 1.8 million distinct CDR3 sequences, around half of them seen just once.

The V gene is TRBV6-6, the J gene TRBJ1-5; TRBD1 agrees at 7 bases. This clonotype was obtained from a woman aged 40-49 years in good health. Sample: blood. The CDR3 protein is CASSRATGRYQPQHF. The CDR3 DNA reads as TGTGCCAGCAGTCGCGCGACAGGGCGTTATCAGCCCCAGCATTTT.